A selection of T cell receptor beta chains follows, all from one sample in a study of blood T cell repertoires in COVID-19. Sequencing used immunoSEQ multiplex PCR; TCRdb keeps in-frame clones, though not all of them. The sample lists some 130,000 clones, approximately 81% occurring once. Input material: peripheral blood. Receptor source: an older woman with active or convalescent COVID-19. Both conserved end residues are part of each CDR3. D genes are given only for firm matches. Expanded clones are given a class, and other clones once, few, many or no size at all.

CDR3aa	CDR3nt	v_gene	j_gene	abundance	d_gene
CASSPLTKDNEQFF	TGTGCCAGCAGCCCTTTGACTAAAGACAATGAGCAGTTCTTC	TRBV9	TRBJ2-1	.	.
CASSLADTRNEKLFF	TGCGCCAGCAGCTTGGCGGACACCCGTAATGAAAAACTGTTTTTT	TRBV5-1	TRBJ1-4	.	.
CASSIGGSSYEQYF	TGTGCCAGCAGCATCGGGGGTAGCTCCTACGAGCAGTACTTC	TRBV6-5	TRBJ2-7	.	.
CASSLERGGVSIEAFF	TGCGCCAGCAGCTTGGAGAGAGGGGGTGTTTCCATTGAAGCTTTCTTT	TRBV5-1	TRBJ1-1	.	.
CASRGQGNTEAFF	TGTGCCAGCAGGGGACAGGGGAACACTGAAGCTTTCTTT	TRBV28	TRBJ1-1	once	TRBD1
CASSQSGRGMNYGYTF	TGCGCCAGCAGCCAGTCAGGGAGGGGGATGAACTATGGCTACACCTTC	TRBV4-1	TRBJ1-2	.	.
CASSVSPGTASGNTIYF	TGTGCCAGCAGTGTCTCTCCAGGGACAGCTTCTGGAAACACCATATATTTT	TRBV25-1	TRBJ1-3	.	TRBD1
CASSQDEGSLVDGYTF	TGCGCCAGCAGCCAAGATGAAGGGAGTCTGGTTGATGGCTACACCTTC	TRBV4-1	TRBJ1-2	once	.
CASSQTTGGIYEQYF	TGTGCCAGCAGCCAAACGACAGGGGGTATCTACGAGCAGTACTTC	TRBV5-4	TRBJ2-7	.	TRBD1
CAISDLRTSLYEQYF	TGTGCCATCAGTGACCTGAGGACTAGTTTGTACGAGCAGTACTTC	TRBV10-3	TRBJ2-7	.	TRBD2
CASSRTGALEKLFF	TGCGCCAGCAGTCGGACAGGCGCTCTTGAAAAACTGTTTTTT	TRBV4-1	TRBJ1-4	.	TRBD1
CASSLVLAGGPRPPDTQYF	TGTGCCAGCAGCTTAGTACTAGCGGGGGGACCCCGTCCCCCAGATACGCAGTATTTT	TRBV7-6	TRBJ2-3	.	TRBD2
CASRDITEAFF	TGTGCCAGCAGGGACATTACTGAAGCTTTCTTT	TRBV6-5	TRBJ1-1	.	.
CASSALPGHQNTEAFF	TGTGCCAGCAGCGCCCTCCCGGGACACCAGAACACTGAAGCTTTCTTT	TRBV6-6	TRBJ1-1	.	.
CAAGLTTYNEQFF	TGTGCCGCGGGGTTAACAACCTACAATGAGCAGTTCTTC	TRBV6-5	TRBJ2-1	.	.
CASSLADLPGVNTEAFF	TGCGCCAGCAGCTTGGCCGATCTTCCAGGGGTGAACACTGAAGCTTTCTTT	TRBV5-1	TRBJ1-1	.	.
CASKAQIGGGYTF	TGTGCCAGCAAGGCACAGATAGGAGGTGGCTACACCTTC	TRBV2	TRBJ1-2	.	.
CASRKGQLNTEAFF	TGTGCCAGCAGGAAGGGACAGCTGAACACTGAAGCTTTCTTT	TRBV7-2	TRBJ1-1	.	TRBD1
CASSLVTGHSTDTQYF	TGTGCCAGCAGCCTAGTTACGGGACACAGCACAGATACGCAGTATTTT	TRBV7-8	TRBJ2-3	.	.
CASSSALAGRGSTDTQYF	TGTGCCAGTAGTTCCGCCCTAGCGGGGCGTGGGAGCACAGATACGCAGTATTTT	TRBV19	TRBJ2-3	.	TRBD2
CASSLPPGTANGYTF	TGTGCCAGCAGCCTACCTCCCGGGACAGCAAATGGCTACACCTTC	TRBV5-4	TRBJ1-2	.	TRBD1
CASGLTGSSYNEQFF	TGTGCCAGCGGACTTACCGGGAGCTCCTACAATGAGCAGTTCTTC	TRBV6-6	TRBJ2-1	.	.
CASRTGSYGYTF	TGTGCCAGCAGAACAGGGAGCTATGGCTACACCTTC	TRBV28	TRBJ1-2	once	.
CASSLTGYGDTQYF	TGCGCCAGCAGCTTGACCGGGTATGGAGATACGCAGTATTTT	TRBV5-1	TRBJ2-3	once	.
CASSLRDRYGVGTEAFF	TGTGCCAGCAGTTTAAGGGACAGGTACGGGGTGGGCACTGAAGCTTTCTTT	TRBV28	TRBJ1-1	.	TRBD1
CASSAQTGPIDYGYTF	TGTGCCAGCAGCGCCCAGACAGGGCCGATCGACTATGGCTACACCTTC	TRBV9	TRBJ1-2	.	TRBD1
CASSSGRRGAGDTQYF	TGCGCCAGCAGCTCCGGGCGGCGGGGGGCTGGAGATACGCAGTATTTT	TRBV5-1	TRBJ2-3	few	TRBD2
CASSITGTNPWSYTF	TGTGCCAGTAGTATTACCGGGACAAACCCTTGGTCCTACACCTTC	TRBV19	TRBJ1-2	.	.
CASSMGRADTEAFF	TGTGCCAGCAGTATGGGCAGGGCGGACACTGAAGCTTTCTTT	TRBV2	TRBJ1-1	.	.
CASSVGDRGLTDTQYF	TGCGCCAGCTCCGTTGGGGACAGGGGGCTCACAGATACGCAGTATTTT	TRBV23-1	TRBJ2-3	.	TRBD1
CASSPIQDSEQYF	TGTGCCAGCTCCCCTATCCAGGACAGCGAGCAGTACTTC	TRBV18	TRBJ2-7	.	.
CSVEGLAENNEQFF	TGCAGCGTTGAAGGGCTAGCGGAGAACAATGAGCAGTTCTTC	TRBV29-1	TRBJ2-1	.	TRBD2
CASSIPGRNEAFF	TGTGCCAGCAGCATCCCAGGGAGGAATGAAGCTTTCTTT	TRBV6-5	TRBJ1-1	few	.
CACYPRDRAYEQYF	TGTGCCTGTTACCCGCGGGACAGGGCTTACGAGCAGTACTTC	TRBV30	TRBJ2-7	few	TRBD1
CASSQEAGTNQPQHF	TGCGCCAGCAGCCAAGAGGCAGGGACTAATCAGCCCCAGCATTTT	TRBV4-3	TRBJ1-5	.	.
CASSPWGEGNTIYF	TGTGCCAGCAGCCCTTGGGGGGAGGGAAACACCATATATTTT	TRBV4-2	TRBJ1-3	.	.
CASSILTRGGTEAFF	TGTGCCAGTAGTATATTAACCAGGGGTGGAACTGAAGCTTTCTTT	TRBV19	TRBJ1-1	.	.
CASSLGPGQGNTIYF	TGTGCCAGCAGCTTGGGTCCGGGACAGGGAAACACCATATATTTT	TRBV5-4	TRBJ1-3	.	TRBD1
CASSLGGTGIYGYTF	TGCGCCAGCAGCTTGGGTGGAACGGGGATCTATGGCTACACCTTC	TRBV5-1	TRBJ1-2	.	.
CASSKGSTDTQYF	TGTGCCAGCAGTAAGGGGAGCACAGATACGCAGTATTTT	TRBV12-3/TRBV12-4	TRBJ2-3	.	.
CASSSLAGGEQFF	TGTGCCAGCAGTTCACTAGCGGGGGGTGAGCAGTTCTTC	TRBV6-2/TRBV6-3	TRBJ2-1	.	TRBD2